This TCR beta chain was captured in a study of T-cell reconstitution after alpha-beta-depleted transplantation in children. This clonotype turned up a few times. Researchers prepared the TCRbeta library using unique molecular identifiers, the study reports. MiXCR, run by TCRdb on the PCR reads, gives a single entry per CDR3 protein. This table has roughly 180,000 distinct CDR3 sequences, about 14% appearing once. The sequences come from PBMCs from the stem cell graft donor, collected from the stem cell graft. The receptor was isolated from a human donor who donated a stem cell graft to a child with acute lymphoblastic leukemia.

CDR3 sequence reads: CASSLVGGDEAFF. The CDR3 DNA sequence: TGTGCCAGCAGCCTAGTCGGGGGGGATGAAGCTTTCTTT. This chain uses TRBV7-9 with TRBJ1-1; weak D call: TRBD1 (5 bases). The CDR3 length is 13 residues. With 5 bases removed from V and 7 bases from J, the gap between germline ends came to 14 bases. Per the germline V gene, CDR1 is SEHNR and CDR2 is FQNEAQ (reference sequence).